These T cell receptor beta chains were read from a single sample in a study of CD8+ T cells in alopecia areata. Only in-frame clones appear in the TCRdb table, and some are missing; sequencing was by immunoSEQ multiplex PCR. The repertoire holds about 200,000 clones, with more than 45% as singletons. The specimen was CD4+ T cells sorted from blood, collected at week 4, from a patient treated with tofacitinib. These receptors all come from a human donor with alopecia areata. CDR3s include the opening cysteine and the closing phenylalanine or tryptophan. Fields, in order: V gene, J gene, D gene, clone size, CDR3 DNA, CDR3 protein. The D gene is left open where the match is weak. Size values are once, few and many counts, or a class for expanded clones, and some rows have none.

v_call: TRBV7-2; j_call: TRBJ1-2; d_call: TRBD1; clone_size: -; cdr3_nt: TGTGCCAGCAGCCGCAGTACTACAGGGGGCGCAGGCTACACCTTC; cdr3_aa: CASSRSTTGGAGYTF
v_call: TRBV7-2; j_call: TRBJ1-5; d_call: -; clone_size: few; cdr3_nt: TGTGCCAGCAGCCGCAGGGGAGCGAGCAATCAGCCCCAGCATTTT; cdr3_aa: CASSRRGASNQPQHF
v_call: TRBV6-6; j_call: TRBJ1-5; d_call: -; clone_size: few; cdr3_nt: TGTGCCAGCAGTCTAGGCGACCAGCCCCAGCATTTT; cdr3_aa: CASSLGDQPQHF
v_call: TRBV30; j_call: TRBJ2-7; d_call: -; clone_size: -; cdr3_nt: TGTGCGTGGGCCAAAATTGGGGTCTACGAGCAGTACTTC; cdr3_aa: CAWAKIGVYEQYF
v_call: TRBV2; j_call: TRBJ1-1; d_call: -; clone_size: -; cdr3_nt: TGTGCCAGCAGCGGACAGTCGAACACTGAAGCTTTCTTT; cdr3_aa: CASSGQSNTEAFF
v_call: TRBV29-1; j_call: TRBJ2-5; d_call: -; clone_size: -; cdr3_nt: TGCAGCGTTCAGGGGGGACAGAATTCCCAAGAGACCCAGTACTTC; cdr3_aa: CSVQGGQNSQETQYF
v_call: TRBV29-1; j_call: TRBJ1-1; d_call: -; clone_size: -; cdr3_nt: TGCAGTACCGGAGGCACTGAAGCTTTCTTT; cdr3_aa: CSTGGTEAFF
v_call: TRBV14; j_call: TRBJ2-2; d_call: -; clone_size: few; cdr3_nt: TGTGCCAGCAGCCGATTCCCTATCCAGACGGGGGTTACCGGGGAGCTGTTTTTT; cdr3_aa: CASSRFPIQTGVTGELFF
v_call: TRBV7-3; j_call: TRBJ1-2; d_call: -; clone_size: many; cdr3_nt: TGTGCCAGCAGCTTCAGGGGTGCAGAGGGCTACACCTTC; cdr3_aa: CASSFRGAEGYTF
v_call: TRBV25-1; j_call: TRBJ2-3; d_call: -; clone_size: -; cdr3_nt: TGTGCCAGCAGTGAGGGGGCGGGTTGGACAGATACGCAGTATTTT; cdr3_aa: CASSEGAGWTDTQYF
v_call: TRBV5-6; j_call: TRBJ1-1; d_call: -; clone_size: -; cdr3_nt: TGTGCCAGCAGCTTGGTGGGTAGGGCCCCGAACACTGAAGCTTTCTTT; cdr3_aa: CASSLVGRAPNTEAFF
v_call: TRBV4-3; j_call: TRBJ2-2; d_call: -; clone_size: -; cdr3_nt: TGCGCCAGCAGCCAAGAACGGCTCTCCACCGGGGAGCTGTTTTTT; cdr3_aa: CASSQERLSTGELFF
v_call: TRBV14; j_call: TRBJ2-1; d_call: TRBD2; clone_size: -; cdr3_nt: TGTGCCAGCAGCCCCGTCCCTGGGGCGGGGGGGCGCAATGAGCAGTTCTTC; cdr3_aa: CASSPVPGAGGRNEQFF
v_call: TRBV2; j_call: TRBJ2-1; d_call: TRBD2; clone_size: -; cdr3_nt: TGTGCCAGCAGCCCCCAGCCAAGCGGGGAAAAGTTCTTC; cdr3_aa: CASSPQPSGEKFF
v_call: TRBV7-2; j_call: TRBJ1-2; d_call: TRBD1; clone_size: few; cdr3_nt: TGTGCCAGCAGCCAGACGACAGGGACCGGCTACACCTTC; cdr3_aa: CASSQTTGTGYTF
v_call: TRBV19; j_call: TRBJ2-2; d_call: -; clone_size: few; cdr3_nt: TGTGCCAGACTTCCTTCCGGGACAACAGACACCGGGGAGCTGTTTTTT; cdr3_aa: CARLPSGTTDTGELFF
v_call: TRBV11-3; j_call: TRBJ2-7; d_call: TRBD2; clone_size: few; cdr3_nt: TGTGCCAGCAGCCCCGGGGGGGCCGTCGCCTACGAGCAGTACTTC; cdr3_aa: CASSPGGAVAYEQYF
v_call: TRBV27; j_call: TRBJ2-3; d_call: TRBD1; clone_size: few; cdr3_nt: TGTGCCAGCAGTCCTTCAAGAGGGACAGCTTCGGATACGCAGTATTTT; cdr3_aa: CASSPSRGTASDTQYF
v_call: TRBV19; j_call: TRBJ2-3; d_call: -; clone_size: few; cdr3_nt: TGTGCCAGTAGAACGCCAGGGTTTGTAGATACGCAGTATTTT; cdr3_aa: CASRTPGFVDTQYF
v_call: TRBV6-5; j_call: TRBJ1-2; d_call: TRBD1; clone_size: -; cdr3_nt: TGTGCCAGCACGATCGGGACAGTTGGCTACACCTTC; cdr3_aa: CASTIGTVGYTF
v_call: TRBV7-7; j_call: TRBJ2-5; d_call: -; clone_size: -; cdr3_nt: TGTGCCAGCAGCTTAATTACACTCCAAGAGACCCAGTACTTC; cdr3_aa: CASSLITLQETQYF
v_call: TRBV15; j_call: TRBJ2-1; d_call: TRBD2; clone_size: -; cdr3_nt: TGTGCCACCAGCAGGGCCTCCCTAGCGGGGGGGTGGAATGAGCAGTTCTTC; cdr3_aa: CATSRASLAGGWNEQFF
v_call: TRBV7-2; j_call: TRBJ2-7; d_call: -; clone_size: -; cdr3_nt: TGTGCCAGCAGCTTAGATGAAGGGATCACCTACGAGCAGTACTTC; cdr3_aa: CASSLDEGITYEQYF
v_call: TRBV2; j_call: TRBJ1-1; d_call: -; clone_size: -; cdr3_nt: TGTGCCAGCAGTGGGACAGTTGACACTGAAGCTTTCTTT; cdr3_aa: CASSGTVDTEAFF
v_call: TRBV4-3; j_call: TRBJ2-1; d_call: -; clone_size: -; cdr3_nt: TGCGCCAGCAACCAACTACCGGGGACCTCCTACAATGAGCAGTTCTTC; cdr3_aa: CASNQLPGTSYNEQFF